Shown below are 7 T cell receptor beta chains from a single sample sequenced in a study of shared clonotypes between healthy human individuals. Some clones are missing from TCRdb's copy, which holds only in-frame ones; the method was immunoSEQ multiplex PCR. The sample has under 650,000 clones; 90% to 96% are singletons. Sequenced sample: naive CD4+ T cells sorted from blood. Regarding subset: CD45RA+ positively selected. These receptors originate from a woman in her twenties or thirties in good health.

The V gene is TRBV7-9, the J gene TRBJ2-5; D gene ambiguous. Trimming removed 1 base at V and 6 bases at J, with 9 bases between. CDR1 is SEHNR and CDR2 is FQNEAQ in the germline V gene (reference sequence). The CDR3 is made up of 13 amino acids. CDR3 protein: CASSLVGRKTQYF. The CDR3 region has the DNA TGTGCCAGCAGCTTAGTCGGACGGAAGACCCAGTACTTC.

This clone showed up just once. V usage is TRBV30 and J usage is TRBJ2-7; no clear D. V was clipped by 0 bases and J by 4 bases, with 13 bases between them. From germline, CDR1 is GTSNPN and CDR2 SVGIG (reference sequence). CDR3 length equals 14 residues. The DNA of the CDR3 is TGTGCCTGGAGTGTAGGCGGTACTGGTTACGAGCAGTACTTC. Protein sequence: CAWSVGGTGYEQYF.

The CDR3 DNA follows: TGTGCCAGCTCACTAGCGGTGGGAGGTGAGCAGTTCTTC. It is translated as CASSLAVGGEQFF. The rearrangement links TRBV6-5 to TRBJ2-1; 8 bases map to TRBD2. Germline CDR1 reads MNHEY; CDR2 reads SVGAGI. J gave up 9 bases and V 8 bases, and 9 bases lay outside the gene matches. The CDR3 is 13 amino acids.

The chain uses TRBV7-8 and TRBJ2-5; D not certain. The CDR3 runs 14 residues. V was shortened by 3 bases and J by 5 bases, with 13 bases between the two germline ends. In germline, CDR1 is SGHVS, CDR2 FQNEAQ. The DNA for the CDR3 is TGTGCCAGCAGCTTTCCCTCTGGGAAGGAGACCCAGTACTTC. Translation gives CASSFPSGKETQYF. The complete variable domain, with remaining parts taken from reference TRBV7-8 and TRBJ2-5, reads GAGVSQSPRYKVAKRGQDVALRCDPISGHVSLFWYQQALGQGPEFLTYFQNEAQLDKSGLPSDRFFAERPEGSVSTLKIQRTQQEDSAVYLCASSFPSGKETQYFGPGTRLLVL.

This chain uses TRBV10-2 with TRBJ2-7, with D maybe TRBD2 (6 bases). The CDR3 extends over 12 amino acids. Trimming shortened V by 6 bases and J by 6 bases, and 12 bases separated the two germline ends. Looked up from germline, CDR1 is WSHSY and CDR2 is SAAADI. In DNA form, the CDR3 reads TGCGCCAGCAGGGGTAGCGGTAGCGAGCAGTACTTC. Its protein is CASRGSGSEQYF.

The chain joins TRBV15 to TRBJ2-7; 7 nucleotides match TRBD1. J was trimmed by 7 bases and V by 6 bases; bases with no gene match: 9. The CDR3 is 13 residues long. Germline values: CDR1 LNHNV, CDR2 YYDKDF (reference sequence). The CDR3 loop reads CATSTDRAGEQYF. CDR3 sequence (DNA): TGTGCCACCAGTACAGACAGGGCAGGTGAGCAGTACTTC.

This chain uses TRBV7-3 with TRBJ2-1; 9 bases agree with TRBD2. CDR1 is SGHTA and CDR2 is FQGTGA in the germline V gene. The J segment lost 8 bases and the V segment lost 4 bases, leaving 9 bases of the junction unmatched. The CDR3 contains 15 residues. CDR3 residues: CASSSGLAGWHEQFF. The CDR3 nucleotides read TGTGCCAGCAGCTCGGGACTAGCCGGATGGCATGAGCAGTTCTTC.